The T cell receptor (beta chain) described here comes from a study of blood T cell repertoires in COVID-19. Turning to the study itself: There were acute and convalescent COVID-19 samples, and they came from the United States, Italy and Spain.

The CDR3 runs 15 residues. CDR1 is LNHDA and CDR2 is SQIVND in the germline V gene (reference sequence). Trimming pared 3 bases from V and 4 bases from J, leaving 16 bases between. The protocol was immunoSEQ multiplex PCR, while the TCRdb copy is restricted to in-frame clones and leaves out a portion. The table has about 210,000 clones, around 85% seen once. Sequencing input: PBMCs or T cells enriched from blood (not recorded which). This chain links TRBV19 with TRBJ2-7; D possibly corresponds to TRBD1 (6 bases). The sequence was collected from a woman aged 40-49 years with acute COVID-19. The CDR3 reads CASSIGTLGGYEQYF. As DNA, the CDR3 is TGTGCCAGTAGTATCGGGACACTTGGCGGTTACGAGCAGTACTTC.